Reported below is one T cell receptor beta chain. TCRdb reanalysed the RT-PCR reads using MiXCR and keeps one entry per CDR3 protein. The repertoire includes more than 600,000 distinct CDR3 sequences, more than 13% of them detected once, and around 3.3% sits in the top ten. Trimming stripped 0 bases from V and 1 base from J, with 12 bases between. This CDR3 is built from 16 residues. The germline V gene has CDR1 SGHKS and CDR2 YYEKEE (reference sequence). The chain couples TRBV5-5 to TRBJ2-3; D is uncertain. Source material: memory CD4+ T cells from blood. The TCR originated in a female donor in good health, serving as a healthy control. The CDR3 loop is CASSLVAIVGTDTQYF. The DNA for the CDR3 is TGTGCCAGCAGCTTGGTTGCTATAGTTGGCACAGATACGCAGTATTTT.